These T cell receptor beta chains were read from a single sample in a study of blood T cell repertoires in COVID-19. The method was immunoSEQ multiplex PCR; TCRdb's version includes in-frame clones alone and lacks a portion of them. The sample has approximately 150,000 clones, less than 90% seen once. The source material was PBMCs or T cells enriched from blood (not recorded which). The receptors were sampled from a human donor with acute COVID-19. The donor label of this sample is uncertain. Each CDR3 is given with its conserved first and last residue. D genes are given only for firm matches. The listing skips clone size in some rows; elsewhere it reads once, few, many or a size class.

j_gene | abundance | d_gene | v_gene | CDR3nt | CDR3aa
TRBJ1-2 | - | - | TRBV7-9 | TGTGCCAGCAGCTTAGTACCCCAGGGCCTTGACTATGGCTACACCTTC | CASSLVPQGLDYGYTF
TRBJ2-5 | - | - | TRBV19 | TGTGCCAGTAGTATAGAGGTCGGTAACTTCCAAGAGACCCAGTACTTC | CASSIEVGNFQETQYF
TRBJ1-3 | - | - | TRBV10-3 | TGTGCCATCAGTGAGTCTCTGGGAGCCGGAAACACCATATATTTT | CAISESLGAGNTIYF
TRBJ2-7 | - | - | TRBV7-9 | TGTGCCAGCAGAACAAACCAGGGGCGGAGGAACGAGCAGTACTTC | CASRTNQGRRNEQYF
TRBJ2-2 | - | - | TRBV11-3 | TGTGCCAGCAGCTTCAGCACTACGAGCGGGGAGCTGTTTTTT | CASSFSTTSGELFF
TRBJ2-3 | - | - | TRBV5-8 | TGTGCCAGCAGCTTGGGGTCCGGACAGAGCACAGATACGCAGTATTTT | CASSLGSGQSTDTQYF
TRBJ2-3 | - | - | TRBV5-5 | TGTGCCAGCAGCTTGGGCTTACAGGGCGGCACAGATACGCAGTATTTT | CASSLGLQGGTDTQYF
TRBJ2-3 | - | TRBD2 | TRBV29-1 | TGCAGCGTCTCGGGACTAGCGTTTACAGATACGCAGTATTTT | CSVSGLAFTDTQYF
TRBJ2-7 | few | TRBD1 | TRBV9 | TGTGCCAGCAGCTACGGGACAGGGTCCTACGAGCAGTACTTC | CASSYGTGSYEQYF
TRBJ1-2 | - | - | TRBV10-3 | TGTGCCATCTCGGACCGGAACGGGGGCTATGGCTACACCTTC | CAISDRNGGYGYTF
TRBJ1-3 | - | - | TRBV5-1 | TGCGCCAGCAGCTTGGGTTCGCAGGGAAACACCATATATTTT | CASSLGSQGNTIYF
TRBJ2-3 | - | TRBD2 | TRBV19 | TGTGCCAGCGACTCCGGGACTAGCGGGGGGCCGGGAAGCACAGATACGCAGTATTTT | CASDSGTSGGPGSTDTQYF
TRBJ2-1 | - | TRBD2 | TRBV5-4 | TGTGCCAGCAGCTTCCCTAGCGGACAGCAGTTCTTC | CASSFPSGQQFF
TRBJ1-5 | once | TRBD1 | TRBV2 | TGTGCCAAATCCCGGGACAGAAATCAGCCCCAGCATTTT | CAKSRDRNQPQHF
TRBJ2-1 | - | - | TRBV6-6 | TGTGCCATCTCGGGGGGCACCTACAATGAGCAGTTCTTC | CAISGGTYNEQFF
TRBJ2-1 | - | TRBD1 | TRBV19 | TGTGCCAGTAGTGAATACAGGGGGCGCGAAAATGAGCAGTTCTTC | CASSEYRGRENEQFF
TRBJ1-3 | - | - | TRBV5-5 | TGTGCCAGCAGCCGGGACTCTGGAAACACCATATATTTT | CASSRDSGNTIYF
TRBJ2-4 | once | TRBD1 | TRBV7-9 | TGTGCCAGCAGCTTTACAGGGGGCCAAGGAAACATTCAGTACTTC | CASSFTGGQGNIQYF